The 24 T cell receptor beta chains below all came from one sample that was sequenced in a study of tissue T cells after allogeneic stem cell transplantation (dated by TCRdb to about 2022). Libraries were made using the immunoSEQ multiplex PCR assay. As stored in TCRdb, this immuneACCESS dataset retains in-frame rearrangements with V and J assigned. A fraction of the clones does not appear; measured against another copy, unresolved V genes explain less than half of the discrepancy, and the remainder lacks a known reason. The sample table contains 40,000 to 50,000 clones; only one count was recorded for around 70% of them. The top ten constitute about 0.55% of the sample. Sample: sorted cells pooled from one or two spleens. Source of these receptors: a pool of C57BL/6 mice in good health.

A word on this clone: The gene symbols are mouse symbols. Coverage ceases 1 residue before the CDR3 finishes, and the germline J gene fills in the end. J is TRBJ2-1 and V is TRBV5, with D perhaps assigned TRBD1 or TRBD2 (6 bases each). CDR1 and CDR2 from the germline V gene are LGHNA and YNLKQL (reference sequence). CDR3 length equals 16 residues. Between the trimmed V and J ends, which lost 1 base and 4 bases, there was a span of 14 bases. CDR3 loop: CASSQVRGGWYAEQFF. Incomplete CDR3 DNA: TGTGCCAGCAGCCAAGTGCGTGGGGGCTGGTATGCTGAGCAGTTC.

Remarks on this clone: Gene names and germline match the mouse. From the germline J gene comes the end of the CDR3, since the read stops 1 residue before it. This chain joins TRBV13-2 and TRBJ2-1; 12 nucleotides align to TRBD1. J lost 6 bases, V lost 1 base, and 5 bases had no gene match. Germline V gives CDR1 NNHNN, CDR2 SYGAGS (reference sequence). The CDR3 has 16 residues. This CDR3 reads CASGDLRDRGLAEQFF. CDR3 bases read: TGTGCCAGCGGTGATCTCCGGGACAGGGGGCTTGCTGAGCAGTTC.

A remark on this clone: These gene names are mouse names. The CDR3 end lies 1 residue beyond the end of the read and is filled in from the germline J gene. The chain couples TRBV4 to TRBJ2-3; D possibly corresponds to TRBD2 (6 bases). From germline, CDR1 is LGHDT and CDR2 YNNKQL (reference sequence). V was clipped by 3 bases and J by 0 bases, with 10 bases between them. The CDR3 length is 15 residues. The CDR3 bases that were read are TGTGCCAGCAGCTATGATGGGGGTAGTGCAGAAACGCTGTAT. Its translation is CASSYDGGSAETLY. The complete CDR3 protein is CASSYDGGSAETLYF.

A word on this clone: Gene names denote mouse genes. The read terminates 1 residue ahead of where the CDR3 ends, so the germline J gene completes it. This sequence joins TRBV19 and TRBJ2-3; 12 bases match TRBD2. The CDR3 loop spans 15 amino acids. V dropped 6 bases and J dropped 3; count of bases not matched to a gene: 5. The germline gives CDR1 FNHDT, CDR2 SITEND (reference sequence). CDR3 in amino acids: CASTGTGGWAETLYF. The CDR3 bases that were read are TGTGCCAGCACCGGGACTGGGGGGTGGGCAGAAACGCTGTAT.

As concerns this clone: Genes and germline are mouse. The CDR3 protein is CASSLNANTEVFF. The part of the CDR3 DNA that was read is TGTGCCAGCTCTCTGAATGCAAACACAGAAGTCTTC. The genes are TRBV12-2 and TRBJ1-1; the D is unclear. The CDR3 is cut off 1 residue early in the read; its end comes from the germline J gene. The CDR3 is 13 residues long. V was clipped by 1 base and J by 0 bases, with 5 bases between them. The V gene's germline CDR1 is SGHLS and CDR2 HYDKME.

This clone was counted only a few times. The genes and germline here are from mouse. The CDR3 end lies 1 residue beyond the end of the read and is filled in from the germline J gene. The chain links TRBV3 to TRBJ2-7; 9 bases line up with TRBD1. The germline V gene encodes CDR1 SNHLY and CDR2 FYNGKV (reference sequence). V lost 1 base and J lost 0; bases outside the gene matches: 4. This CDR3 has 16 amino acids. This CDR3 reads CASSLVRDRVSYEQYF. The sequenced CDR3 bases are TGTGCCAGCAGCTTAGTACGGGACAGGGTCTCCTATGAACAGTAC.

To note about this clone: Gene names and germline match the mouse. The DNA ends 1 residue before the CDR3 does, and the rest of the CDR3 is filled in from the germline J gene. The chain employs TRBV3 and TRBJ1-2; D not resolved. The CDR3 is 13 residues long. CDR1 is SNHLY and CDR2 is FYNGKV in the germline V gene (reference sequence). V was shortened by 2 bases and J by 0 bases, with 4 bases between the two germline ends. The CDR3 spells CASSLQSNSDYTF. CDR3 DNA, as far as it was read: TGTGCCAGCAGCTTACAGTCAAACTCCGACTACACC.

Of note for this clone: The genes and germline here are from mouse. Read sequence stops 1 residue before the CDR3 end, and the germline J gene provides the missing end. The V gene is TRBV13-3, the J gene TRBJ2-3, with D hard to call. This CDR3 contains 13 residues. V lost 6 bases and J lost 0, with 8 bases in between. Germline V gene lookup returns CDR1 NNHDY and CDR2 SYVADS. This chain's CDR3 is CASTATSAETLYF. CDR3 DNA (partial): TGTGCCAGCACGGCAACTAGTGCAGAAACGCTGTAT.

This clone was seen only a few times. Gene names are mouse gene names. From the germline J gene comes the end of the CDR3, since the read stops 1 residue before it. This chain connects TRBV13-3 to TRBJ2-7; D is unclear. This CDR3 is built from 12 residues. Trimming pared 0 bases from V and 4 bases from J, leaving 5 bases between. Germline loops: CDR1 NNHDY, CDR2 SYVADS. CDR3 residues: CASSDGIYEQYF. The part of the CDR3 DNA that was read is TGTGCCAGCAGTGATGGCATTTATGAACAGTAC.

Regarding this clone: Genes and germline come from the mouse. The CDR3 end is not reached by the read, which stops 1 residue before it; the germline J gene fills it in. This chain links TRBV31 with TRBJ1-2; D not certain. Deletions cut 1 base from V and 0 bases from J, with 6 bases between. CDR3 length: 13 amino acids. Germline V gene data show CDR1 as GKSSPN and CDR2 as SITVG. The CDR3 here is CAWSQGPNSDYTF. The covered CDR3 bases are TGTGCCTGGAGTCAGGGTCCAAACTCCGACTACACC. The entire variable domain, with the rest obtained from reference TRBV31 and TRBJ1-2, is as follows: AQTIHQWPVAEIKAVGSPLSLGCTIKGKSSPNLYWYWQATGGTLQQLFYSITVGQVESVVQLNLSASRPKDDQFILSTEKLLLSHSGFYLCAWSQGPNSDYTFGSGTRLLVI.

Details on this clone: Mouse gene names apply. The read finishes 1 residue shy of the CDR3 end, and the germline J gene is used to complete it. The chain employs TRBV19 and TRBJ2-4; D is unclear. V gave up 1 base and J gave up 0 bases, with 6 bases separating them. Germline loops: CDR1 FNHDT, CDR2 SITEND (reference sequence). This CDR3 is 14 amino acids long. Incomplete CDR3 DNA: TGTGCCAGCAGTATAACAGCTAGTCAAAACACCTTGTAC. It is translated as CASSITASQNTLY. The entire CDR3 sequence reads CASSITASQNTLYF.

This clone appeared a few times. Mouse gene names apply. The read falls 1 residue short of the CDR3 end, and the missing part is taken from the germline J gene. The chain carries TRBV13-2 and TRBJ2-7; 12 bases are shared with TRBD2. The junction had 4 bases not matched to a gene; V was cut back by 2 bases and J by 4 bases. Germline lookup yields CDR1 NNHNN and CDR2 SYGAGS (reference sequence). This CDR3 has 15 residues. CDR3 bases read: TGTGCCAGCGGTGAGGGGACTGGGGGGAGTTATGAACAGTAC. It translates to CASGEGTGGSYEQY. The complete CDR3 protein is CASGEGTGGSYEQYF.

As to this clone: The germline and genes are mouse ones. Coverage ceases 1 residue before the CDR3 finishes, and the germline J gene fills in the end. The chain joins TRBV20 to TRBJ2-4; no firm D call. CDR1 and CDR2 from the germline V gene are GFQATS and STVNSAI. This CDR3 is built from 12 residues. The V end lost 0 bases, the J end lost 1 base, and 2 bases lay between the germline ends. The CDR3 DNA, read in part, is TGTGGTGCTAGGGAGGGTCAAAACACCTTGTAC. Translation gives CGAREGQNTLY. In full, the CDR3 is CGAREGQNTLYF.

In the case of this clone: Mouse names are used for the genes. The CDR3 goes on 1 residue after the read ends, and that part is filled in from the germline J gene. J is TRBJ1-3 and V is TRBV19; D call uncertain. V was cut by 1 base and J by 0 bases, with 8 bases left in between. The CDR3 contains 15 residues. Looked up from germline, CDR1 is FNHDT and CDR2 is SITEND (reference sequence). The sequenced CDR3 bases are TGTGCCAGCAGTATAAGGCAATCTTCTGGAAATACGCTCTAT. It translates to CASSIRQSSGNTLY. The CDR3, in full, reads CASSIRQSSGNTLYF.

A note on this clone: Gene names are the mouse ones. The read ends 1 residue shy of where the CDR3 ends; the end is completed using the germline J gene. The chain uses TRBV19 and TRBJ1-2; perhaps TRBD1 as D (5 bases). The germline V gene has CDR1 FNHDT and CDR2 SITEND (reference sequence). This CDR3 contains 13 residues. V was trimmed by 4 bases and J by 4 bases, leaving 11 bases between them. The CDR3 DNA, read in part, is TGTGCCAGCAGTCAGGGACCGCTCTCCGACTACACC. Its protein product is CASSQGPLSDYT. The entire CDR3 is CASSQGPLSDYTF.

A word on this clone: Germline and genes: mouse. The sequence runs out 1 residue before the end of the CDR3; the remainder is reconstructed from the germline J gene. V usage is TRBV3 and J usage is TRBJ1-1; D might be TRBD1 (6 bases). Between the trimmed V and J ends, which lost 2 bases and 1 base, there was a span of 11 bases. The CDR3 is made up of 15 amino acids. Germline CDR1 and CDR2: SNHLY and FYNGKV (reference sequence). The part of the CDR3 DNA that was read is TGTGCCAGCAGCTTACAGGGGAGGGGGAACACAGAAGTCTTC. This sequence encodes CASSLQGRGNTEVF. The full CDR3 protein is CASSLQGRGNTEVFF.

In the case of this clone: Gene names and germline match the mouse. The CDR3 DNA, read in part, is TGTGGTGCTAGGGGGGACAGTTACACAGAAGTCTTC. Translating gives CGARGDSYTEVF. From start to end, the CDR3 is CGARGDSYTEVFF. The chain links TRBV20 to TRBJ1-1; 7 nucleotides line up with TRBD1. The sequence runs out 1 residue before the end of the CDR3; the remainder is reconstructed from the germline J gene. This CDR3 contains 13 residues. Trimming cost V 1 base and J 3 bases; bases outside gene matches: 2. Germline loops: CDR1 GFQATS, CDR2 STVNSAI. Full variable domain (missing parts from reference TRBV20 and TRBJ1-1): GALVYQYPRRTICKSGTSMRMECQAVGFQATSVAWYRQSPQKTFELIALSTVNSAIKYEQNFTQEKFPISHPNLSFSSMTVLNAYLEDRGLYLCGARGDSYTEVFFGKGTRLTVV.

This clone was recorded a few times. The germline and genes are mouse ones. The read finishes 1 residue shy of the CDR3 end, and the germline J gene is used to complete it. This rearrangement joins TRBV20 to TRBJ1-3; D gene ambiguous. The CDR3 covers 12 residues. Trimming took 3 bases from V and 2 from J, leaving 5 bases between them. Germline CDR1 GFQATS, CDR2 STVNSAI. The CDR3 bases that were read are TGTGGTGCTAGCGGGACTGGAAATACGCTCTAT. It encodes CGASGTGNTLY. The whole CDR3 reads CGASGTGNTLYF.

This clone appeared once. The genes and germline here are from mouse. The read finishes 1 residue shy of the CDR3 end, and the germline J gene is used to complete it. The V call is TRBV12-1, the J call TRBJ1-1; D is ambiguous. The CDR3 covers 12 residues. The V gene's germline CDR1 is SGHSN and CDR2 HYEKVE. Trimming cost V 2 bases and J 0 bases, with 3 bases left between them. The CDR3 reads CASSRANTEVFF. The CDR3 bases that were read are TGTGCCAGCTCTCGGGCAAACACAGAAGTCTTC. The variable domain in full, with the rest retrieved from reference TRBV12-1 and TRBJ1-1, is DSGVVQSPRHIIKEKGGRSVLTCIPISGHSNVVWYQQTLGKELKFLIQHYEKVERDKGFLPSRFSVQQFDDYHSEMNMSALELEDSAMYFCASSRANTEVFFGKGTRLTVV.

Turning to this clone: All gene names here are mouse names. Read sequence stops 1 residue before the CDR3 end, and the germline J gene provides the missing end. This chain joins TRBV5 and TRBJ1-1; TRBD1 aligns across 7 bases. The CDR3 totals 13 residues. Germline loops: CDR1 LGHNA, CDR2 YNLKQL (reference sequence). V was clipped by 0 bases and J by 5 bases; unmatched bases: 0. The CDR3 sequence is CASSQETGTEVFF. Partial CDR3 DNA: TGTGCCAGCAGCCAAGAGACAGGGACAGAAGTCTTC.

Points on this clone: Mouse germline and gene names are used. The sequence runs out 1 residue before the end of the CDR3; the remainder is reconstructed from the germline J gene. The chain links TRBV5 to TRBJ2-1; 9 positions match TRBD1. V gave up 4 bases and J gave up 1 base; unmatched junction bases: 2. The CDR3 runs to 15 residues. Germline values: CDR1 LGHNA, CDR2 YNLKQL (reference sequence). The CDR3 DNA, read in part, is TGTGCCAGCAGCCCCGGGACAGGGAACTATGCTGAGCAGTTC. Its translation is CASSPGTGNYAEQF. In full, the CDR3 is CASSPGTGNYAEQFF.

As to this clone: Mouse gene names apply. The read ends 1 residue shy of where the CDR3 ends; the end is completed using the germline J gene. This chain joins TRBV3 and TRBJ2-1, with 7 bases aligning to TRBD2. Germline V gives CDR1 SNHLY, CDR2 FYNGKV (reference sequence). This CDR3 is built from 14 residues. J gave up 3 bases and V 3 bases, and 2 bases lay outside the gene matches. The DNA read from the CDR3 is TGTGCCAGCAGCTTCGGACTGGCCTATGCTGAGCAGTTC. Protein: CASSFGLAYAEQF. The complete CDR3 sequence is CASSFGLAYAEQFF.

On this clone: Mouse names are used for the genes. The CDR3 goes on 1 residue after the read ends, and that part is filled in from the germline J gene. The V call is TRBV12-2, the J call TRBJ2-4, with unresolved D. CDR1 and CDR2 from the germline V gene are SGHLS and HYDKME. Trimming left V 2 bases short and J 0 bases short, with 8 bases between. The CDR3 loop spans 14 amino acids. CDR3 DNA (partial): TGTGCCAGCTCTCCCTTGTGGAGTCAAAACACCTTGTAC. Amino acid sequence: CASSPLWSQNTLY. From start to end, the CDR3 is CASSPLWSQNTLYF.

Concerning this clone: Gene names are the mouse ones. The CDR3 here is CTCSARQASNSDYTF. The covered CDR3 bases are TGCACCTGCAGTGCCCGACAGGCGTCAAACTCCGACTACACC. V usage is TRBV1 and J usage is TRBJ1-2, with D perhaps TRBD1 (6 bases). The CDR3 extends 1 residue past the end of the read, so its final part is completed from the germline J gene. This CDR3 comprises 15 residues. CDR1 and CDR2 (germline): NSQYPW, LRSPGD (reference sequence). The V gene lost 3 bases and the J gene lost 0 bases, with 11 bases spanning the gap.